This TCR beta chain was sequenced in a study of cytomegalovirus exposure and HLA in healthy donors. It was with 60 Vbeta and 13 Jbeta primers that the PCR ran. Produced via immunoSEQ multiplex PCR; TCRdb's table is partial and in-frame only. There are roughly 180,000 clones in the sample; around 75% occur only once, and 5% to 6% lies in the top ten. This clone turned up a few times. Germline trimming cut 4 bases from V and 5 bases from J; bases unmatched to any gene: 8. The length of the CDR3 is 16 residues. Germline values: CDR1 SGHNT, CDR2 YYREEE (reference sequence). The source of this sequence is a woman in her 30s in good health and CMV-seropositive. This chain joins TRBV5-4 and TRBJ2-5; TRBD2 aligns across 13 bases. The sample was PBMCs. CDR3 residues: CASSGQLAGGPETQYF. The CDR3 region has the DNA TGTGCCAGCAGCGGGCAACTAGCGGGGGGGCCTGAGACCCAGTACTTC. The whole variable domain, remainder taken from reference TRBV5-4 and TRBJ2-5, is ETGVTQSPTHLIKTRGQQVTLRCSSQSGHNTVSWYQQALGQGPQFIFQYYREEENGRGNFPPRFSGLQFPNYSSELNVNALELDDSALYLCASSGQLAGGPETQYFGPGTRLLVL.